The next 10 T cell receptor beta chains were all read from a single sample in a study of cytomegalovirus exposure and HLA in healthy donors. The table came from immunoSEQ multiplex PCR; TCRdb's copy has only in-frame clones and leaves some out. The sample consists of around 300,000 clones, 86% of them appearing once. The sample was PBMCs. All receptors derive from a woman aged 18 to 35 in good health and CMV-seronegative.

The chain employs TRBV6-1 and TRBJ2-7, with a tentative D call TRBD1 (6 bases). The CDR3 length is 13 residues. Germline loops: CDR1 MNHNS, CDR2 SASEGT. Trimming pared 6 bases from V and 5 bases from J, leaving 14 bases between. CDR3 sequence reads: CASRTHRDHEQYF. In DNA, the CDR3 is TGTGCCAGCAGAACTCACAGGGACCACGAGCAGTACTTC.

In this sample, this clone turned up a few times. The chain is built from TRBV28 and TRBJ1-2; D not resolved. Germline CDR1 reads MDHEN; CDR2 reads SYDVKM. The CDR3 is 14 residues long. V lost 2 bases and J 4 bases, leaving 11 bases between the germline ends. CDR3 in amino acids: CASSLPEGSYGYTF. The CDR3 region has the DNA TGTGCCAGCAGTTTACCGGAGGGTTCCTATGGCTACACCTTC.

The rearrangement joins TRBV19 to TRBJ2-1, with TRBD2 matching over 8 bases. The CDR3 consists of 13 residues. V lost 6 bases to trimming and J lost 6 bases; unmatched junction nucleotides: 4. CDR1 is LNHDA and CDR2 is SQIVND in the germline V gene (reference sequence). CDR3 sequence (DNA): TGTGCCAGTAGCCGGACTAGCATCAATGAGCAGTTCTTC. This gives the protein CASSRTSINEQFF.

V and J are TRBV19 and TRBJ1-2; maybe TRBD1 (6 bases). The V end was cut by 10 bases, the J end by 4 bases, with 13 bases between. This CDR3 is 12 amino acids long. Germline V gene data show CDR1 as LNHDA and CDR2 as SQIVND (reference sequence). As DNA, the CDR3 is TGTGCCACCACAGGGAAACCCTATGGCTACACCTTC. This codes for CATTGKPYGYTF.

The chain combines TRBV5-1 with TRBJ1-3; D may be TRBD1 (6 bases). V lost 2 bases to trimming and J lost 1 base, with 7 bases between them. CDR3 length: 14 residues. The V gene's germline CDR1 is SGHRS and CDR2 YFSETQ. The CDR3: CASSLRGSGNTIYF. In nucleotides, the CDR3 is TGCGCCAGCAGCTTAAGGGGGTCTGGAAACACCATATATTTT.

The chain has TRBV7-2 and TRBJ1-5; D remains unclear. Germline values: CDR1 SGHTA, CDR2 FQGNSA. The length of the CDR3 is 13 residues. V was cut by 5 bases and J by 2 bases, with 7 bases left in between. In DNA form, the CDR3 reads TGTGCCAGCAGCCTGACACGCAATCAGCCCCAGCATTTT. It encodes CASSLTRNQPQHF. The full variable domain, completed using reference TRBV7-2 and TRBJ1-5, is GAGVSQSPSNKVTEKGKDVELRCDPISGHTALYWYRQSLGQGLEFLIYFQGNSAPDKSGLPSDRFSAERTGGSVSTLTIQRTQQEDSAVYLCASSLTRNQPQHFGDGTRLSIL.

The CDR3 nucleotides read TGTGCCACCAGCAGAGTCGATCAGCCCCAGCATTTT. This encodes CATSRVDQPQHF. The chain has TRBV15 and TRBJ1-5, with no clear D. The CDR3 is made up of 12 amino acids. The germline V and J ends were trimmed by 1 base and 5 bases, with 3 bases remaining between them. CDR1 and CDR2 (germline): LNHNV, YYDKDF (reference sequence). Using reference TRBV15 and TRBJ1-5 for the parts outside the CDR3, the full variable domain is DAMVIQNPRYQVTQFGKPVTLSCSQTLNHNVMYWYQQKSSQAPKLLFHYYDKDFNNEADTPDNFQSRRPNTSFCFLDIRSPGLGDTAMYLCATSRVDQPQHFGDGTRLSIL.

The rearrangement uses TRBV7-2 and TRBJ1-2, with a weak D call TRBD1 (5 bases). This CDR3 contains 15 residues. V lost 5 bases and J lost 7, with 20 bases in between. The V gene's germline CDR1 is SGHTA and CDR2 FQGNSA. The CDR3 loop reads CASSPGRVIQGGYTF. CDR3 DNA: TGTGCCAGCAGCCCTGGACGTGTCATCCAGGGTGGCTACACCTTC.

As DNA, the CDR3 is TGTGCCAGCAGTTACTCCGGGACAGGGGTCACTGAAGCTTTCTTT. Amino acid sequence: CASSYSGTGVTEAFF. The V and J genes are TRBV6-5 and TRBJ1-1; 10 nucleotides line up with TRBD1. J gave up 4 bases and V 0 bases, and 2 bases lay outside the gene matches. This CDR3 spans 15 amino acids. Germline-derived CDR1 and CDR2 are MNHEY and SVGAGI.

The chain carries TRBV18 and TRBJ2-7; tentatively, D is TRBD1 (5 bases). Per the germline V gene, CDR1 is KGHSH and CDR2 is LQKENI. V was clipped by 0 bases and J by 3 bases, with 9 bases between them. The CDR3 extends over 14 amino acids. The CDR3 protein is CASSPPDNIYEQYF. Here the CDR3 DNA reads TGTGCCAGCTCACCACCGGACAACATCTACGAGCAGTACTTC.